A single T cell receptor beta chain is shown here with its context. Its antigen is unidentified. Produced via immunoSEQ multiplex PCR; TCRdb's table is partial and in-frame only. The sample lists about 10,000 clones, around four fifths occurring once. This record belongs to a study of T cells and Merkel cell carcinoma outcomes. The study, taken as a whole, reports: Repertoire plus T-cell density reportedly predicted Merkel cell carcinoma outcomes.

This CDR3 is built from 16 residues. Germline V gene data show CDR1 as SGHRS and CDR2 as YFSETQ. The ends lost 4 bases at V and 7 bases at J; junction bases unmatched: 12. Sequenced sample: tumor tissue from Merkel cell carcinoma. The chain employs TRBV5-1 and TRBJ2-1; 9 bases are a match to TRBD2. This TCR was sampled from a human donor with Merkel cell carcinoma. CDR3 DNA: TGCGCCAGCAGCGGTCGAGGTAGCGGGGGAACTAATGAGCAGTTCTTC. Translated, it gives CASSGRGSGGTNEQFF.